The 23 T cell receptor beta chains reported below all come from one sample, sequenced in a study of blood T cell repertoires in COVID-19 (dated by TCRdb to 2018 to 2021). The library was obtained by the immunoSEQ multiplex PCR assay. TCRdb's version of the immuneACCESS table is confined to in-frame rearrangements and falls short of the full clone set. An unresolved V gene accounts for under half of the shortfall where checked; the remainder is of unknown origin. This sample lists 100,000 to 120,000 clones; 76% were detected once. The top ten constitute more than 3.5% of the sample. The sequencing sample was made of peripheral blood. The receptors derive from a woman aged 80 or over with acute or convalescent COVID-19.

The V and J genes are TRBV6-5 and TRBJ2-7; D may be TRBD1 (6 bases). CDR1 and CDR2 from the germline V gene are MNHEY and SVGAGI. With 10 bases removed from V and 2 bases from J, the gap between germline ends came to 21 bases. This CDR3 is built from 15 residues. The CDR3 reads CATVIHRGQTYEQYF. DNA for the CDR3: TGTGCCACCGTTATACATAGAGGACAGACCTACGAGCAGTACTTC.

The chain carries TRBV19 and TRBJ2-7; TRBD1 aligns across 10 bases. Germline lookup yields CDR1 LNHDA and CDR2 SQIVND (reference sequence). This CDR3 is 16 amino acids long. The J segment lost 2 bases and the V segment lost 1 base, leaving 5 bases of the junction unmatched. CDR3 loop: CASSIAPGQGAYEQYF. The CDR3, as DNA: TGTGCCAGTAGTATAGCCCCCGGACAGGGGGCCTACGAGCAGTACTTC.

Points on this clone: This CDR3 is also generated by other DNA sequences in the sample. The chain carries TRBV30 and TRBJ1-4, with a possible D match to TRBD1 (5 bases). Germline-derived CDR1 and CDR2 are GTSNPN and SVGIG (reference sequence). V lost 1 base to trimming and J lost 5 bases, with 11 bases between them. The CDR3 contains 14 residues. The chain's CDR3 is CAWSEGLGNEKLFF. The CDR3 DNA follows: TGTGCCTGGAGTGAGGGACTGGGCAATGAAAAACTGTTTTTT.

Of note for this clone: At the DNA level, this CDR3 is encoded by other sequences in the same sample as well. The chain employs TRBV5-1 and TRBJ1-5; D uncertain. Germline loops: CDR1 SGHRS, CDR2 YFSETQ. V was pared by 0 bases and J by 2 bases, with 9 bases between. The CDR3 extends over 15 amino acids. CDR3 residues: CASSLAAGGNQPQHF. The CDR3 region has the DNA TGCGCCAGCAGCTTGGCGGCGGGCGGCAATCAGCCCCAGCATTTT.

The chain uses TRBV27 and TRBJ1-1; 9 bases map to TRBD1. CDR1 is MNHEY and CDR2 is SMNVEV in the germline V gene (reference sequence). This CDR3 is built from 14 residues. After removal of 4 bases from V and 4 bases from J, the junction contained 4 bases not matched to a gene. The CDR3 here is CASSSPGQGTEAFF. For the CDR3, the DNA is TGTGCCAGCAGTTCTCCGGGACAGGGCACTGAAGCTTTCTTT.

V and J are TRBV18 and TRBJ1-1; 8 nucleotides agree with TRBD1. Germline CDR1 and CDR2: KGHSH and LQKENI. The CDR3 loop spans 15 amino acids. V lost 3 bases, J lost 3 bases, and 6 bases stayed unmatched. Here the CDR3 DNA reads TGTGCCAGCTCACCCCTGACAGGGGCCGACACTGAAGCTTTCTTT. Its translation: CASSPLTGADTEAFF.

CDR3 DNA sequence: TGTGCCAGTAGTATTACCCAGATTTGGGGCAACTATGGCTACACCTTC. This sequence encodes CASSITQIWGNYGYTF. This rearrangement joins TRBV19 to TRBJ1-2, with D possibly TRBD1 on 5 matching bases. Germline-derived CDR1 and CDR2 are LNHDA and SQIVND (reference sequence). V was cut by 3 bases and J by 2 bases, with 16 bases left in between. The CDR3 spans 16 residues.

The sample holds a few counts of this clone. In DNA form, the CDR3 reads TGCGCCAGCAGTTCTCAGGGGGATCAGCCCCAGCATTTT. Translation: CASSSQGDQPQHF. This chain joins TRBV10-1 and TRBJ1-5; 7 bases map to TRBD1. Germline CDR1 WNHNN, CDR2 SYGVQD (reference sequence). The J segment lost 5 bases and the V segment lost 5 bases, leaving 3 bases of the junction unmatched. The CDR3 loop spans 13 amino acids.

This clone was detected only a few times. The rearrangement uses TRBV7-2 and TRBJ1-2, with D possibly being TRBD1 (6 bases). The germline V and J ends were trimmed by 6 bases and 1 base, with 12 bases remaining between them. The length of the CDR3 is 14 residues. From germline, CDR1 is SGHTA and CDR2 FQGNSA. DNA for the CDR3: TGTGCCAGCAGGGCCACAGGGATTAACTATGGCTACACCTTC. Residues: CASRATGINYGYTF.

This chain joins TRBV15 and TRBJ1-6, with D perhaps matching TRBD1 (5 bases). Germline CDR1 reads LNHNV; CDR2 reads YYDKDF (reference sequence). The CDR3 extends over 16 amino acids. V shed 0 bases and J shed 8 bases, with 14 bases lying between them. CDR3 amino acids: CATSRDGVRVDSPLHF. The DNA of the CDR3 is TGTGCCACCAGCAGAGATGGAGTCAGGGTTGATTCACCCCTCCACTTT.

The rearrangement joins TRBV7-9 to TRBJ2-5; possibly TRBD2 for D (5 bases). The CDR3 totals 15 residues. V lost 3 bases and J lost 1, with 12 bases in between. The germline CDR1 and CDR2 sequences are SEHNR and FQNEAQ (reference sequence). The CDR3 nucleotides read TGTGCCAGCAGCTTTGGCCGGGGAAGCCAAGAGACCCAGTACTTC. It encodes CASSFGRGSQETQYF.

V usage is TRBV12-3 or TRBV12-4 and J usage is TRBJ1-1; D perhaps matches TRBD1 (5 bases). Trimming cost V 3 bases and J 6 bases, with 11 bases left between them. This CDR3 region has 13 residues. CDR3 region: CASSFQGSAEAFF. In DNA form, the CDR3 reads TGTGCCAGCAGTTTTCAGGGTTCGGCTGAAGCTTTCTTT.

The genes are TRBV28 and TRBJ2-3; tentatively, D is TRBD1 (6 bases). CDR3 length: 15 residues. Trimming stripped 4 bases from V and 0 bases from J, with 11 bases between. The germline V gene has CDR1 MDHEN and CDR2 SYDVKM. This CDR3 is CASSWGRASTDTQYF. In DNA form, the CDR3 reads TGTGCCAGCAGTTGGGGGCGGGCTAGCACAGATACGCAGTATTTT. The full variable domain, rest sourced from reference TRBV28 and TRBJ2-3, is DVKVTQSSRYLVKRTGEKVFLECVQDMDHENMFWYRQDPGLGLRLIYFSYDVKMKEKGDIPEGYSVSREKKERFSLILESASTNQTSMYLCASSWGRASTDTQYFGPGTRLTVL.

This rearrangement joins TRBV19 to TRBJ2-1; D remains unclear. V was pared by 3 bases and J by 5 bases, with 11 bases between. The CDR3 loop spans 14 amino acids. Germline V gene sequence: CDR1 LNHDA, CDR2 SQIVND (reference sequence). The CDR3 is CASSIGAEHNEQFF. In DNA, the CDR3 is TGTGCCAGTAGTATTGGCGCGGAACACAATGAGCAGTTCTTC.

This clone was seen only once. The genes are TRBV18 and TRBJ1-5, with D possibly being TRBD1 (6 bases). Trimming left V 6 bases short and J 1 base short, with 7 bases between. Germline lookup yields CDR1 KGHSH and CDR2 LQKENI. The CDR3 is 13 amino acids. CDR3 coding DNA: TGTGCCAGCTCCACAGGGAGCAATCAGCCCCAGCATTTT. It specifies CASSTGSNQPQHF.

This rearrangement joins TRBV19 to TRBJ1-1, with 8 nucleotides matching TRBD1. The CDR3 length is 15 residues. Germline V gene lookup returns CDR1 LNHDA and CDR2 SQIVND (reference sequence). V shed 5 bases and J 3 bases; nucleotides not matched to a gene: 8. The CDR3 region has the DNA TGTGCCAGTAGTCCTGACAGGGGTTGGGACACTGAAGCTTTCTTT. The encoded protein is CASSPDRGWDTEAFF.

The genes are TRBV11-2 and TRBJ2-7, with D possibly being TRBD2 (7 bases). The germline CDR1 and CDR2 sequences are SGHAT and FQNNGV. V was clipped by 3 bases and J by 2 bases, with 11 bases between them. CDR3 length: 14 residues. The CDR3 reads CASSLGGGPYEQYF. In DNA, the CDR3 is TGTGCCAGCAGCTTGGGCGGGGGCCCCTACGAGCAGTACTTC.

The rearrangement uses TRBV6-1 and TRBJ1-1; 7 bases are shared with TRBD1. V dropped 1 base and J dropped 4; count of bases not matched to a gene: 9. Germline V gene sequence: CDR1 MNHNS, CDR2 SASEGT. The CDR3 totals 16 residues. As DNA, the CDR3 is TGTGCCAGCAGTGAAGGTCTGGGACAGCGGGTCACTGAAGCTTTCTTT. The encoded protein is CASSEGLGQRVTEAFF.

The chain carries TRBV7-2 and TRBJ2-3; the match to TRBD2 covers 14 bases. The ends lost 5 bases at V and 5 bases at J; junction bases unmatched: 6. The V gene's germline CDR1 is SGHTA and CDR2 FQGNSA. The CDR3 has 16 residues. The chain's CDR3 is CASSPRLAGGGDTQYF. The CDR3 DNA follows: TGTGCCAGCAGCCCGAGACTAGCGGGGGGGGGAGATACGCAGTATTTT. The variable domain in full, with the rest retrieved from reference TRBV7-2 and TRBJ2-3, is GAGVSQSPSNKVTEKGKDVELRCDPISGHTALYWYRQSLGQGLEFLIYFQGNSAPDKSGLPSDRFSAERTGGSVSTLTIQRTQQEDSAVYLCASSPRLAGGGDTQYFGPGTRLTVL.

CDR3 bases: TGTGCCAGCTCACCACGTACAGGGAATCAGCCCCAGCATTTT. Its translation: CASSPRTGNQPQHF. This chain uses TRBV18 with TRBJ1-5; D might be TRBD1 (6 bases). The CDR3 extends over 14 amino acids. Trimming removed 1 base at V and 4 bases at J, with 8 bases between. The germline V gene has CDR1 KGHSH and CDR2 LQKENI.

The V call is TRBV5-4, the J call TRBJ2-3, with 11 bases aligning to TRBD2. Germline trimming cut 4 bases from V and 5 bases from J; bases unmatched to any gene: 9. The germline gives CDR1 SGHNT, CDR2 YYREEE (reference sequence). The CDR3 spans 16 residues. CDR3 region: CASSHKLAGDRDTQYF. CDR3 nucleotides: TGTGCCAGCAGCCATAAACTAGCGGGAGACAGAGATACGCAGTATTTT.

A few counts support this clone. The V and J genes are TRBV16 and TRBJ2-7, with 7 bases lining up with TRBD2. The CDR3 consists of 14 residues. The junction had 2 bases not matched to a gene; V was cut back by 1 base and J by 2 bases. CDR1 and CDR2 from the germline V gene are KGHSY and FQNENV. DNA for the CDR3: TGTGCCAGCAGCCAATGGGGGGGGGCCTACGAGCAGTACTTC. It is translated as CASSQWGGAYEQYF.

The chain uses TRBV12-2 and TRBJ2-7; the D call TRBD2 from the table was never checked on the DNA. TRBV12-2 is shown as a pseudogene. CDR3 length: 16 amino acids. CDR3 nucleotide sequence: TGTGCAAGTCGCTTAGAGCAAGCGGGGGCCATCTACGAGCAGTACTTC. Protein sequence: CASRLEQAGAIYEQYF.